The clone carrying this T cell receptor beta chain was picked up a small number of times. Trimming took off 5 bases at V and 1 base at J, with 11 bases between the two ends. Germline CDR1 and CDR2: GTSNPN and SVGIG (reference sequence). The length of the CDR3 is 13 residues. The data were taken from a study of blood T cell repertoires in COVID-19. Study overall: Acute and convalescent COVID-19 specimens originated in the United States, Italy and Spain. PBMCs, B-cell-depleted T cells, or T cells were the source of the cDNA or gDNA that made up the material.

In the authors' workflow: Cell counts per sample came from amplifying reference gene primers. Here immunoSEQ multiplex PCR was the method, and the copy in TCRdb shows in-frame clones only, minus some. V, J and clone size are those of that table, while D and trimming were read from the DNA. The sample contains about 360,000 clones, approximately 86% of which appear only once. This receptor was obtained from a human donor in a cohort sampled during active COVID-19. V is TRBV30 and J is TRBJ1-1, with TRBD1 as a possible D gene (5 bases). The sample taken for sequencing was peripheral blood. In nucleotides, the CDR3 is TGTGCCTGGGGCCTCGACAGGAACACTGAAGCTTTCTTT. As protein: CAWGLDRNTEAFF.